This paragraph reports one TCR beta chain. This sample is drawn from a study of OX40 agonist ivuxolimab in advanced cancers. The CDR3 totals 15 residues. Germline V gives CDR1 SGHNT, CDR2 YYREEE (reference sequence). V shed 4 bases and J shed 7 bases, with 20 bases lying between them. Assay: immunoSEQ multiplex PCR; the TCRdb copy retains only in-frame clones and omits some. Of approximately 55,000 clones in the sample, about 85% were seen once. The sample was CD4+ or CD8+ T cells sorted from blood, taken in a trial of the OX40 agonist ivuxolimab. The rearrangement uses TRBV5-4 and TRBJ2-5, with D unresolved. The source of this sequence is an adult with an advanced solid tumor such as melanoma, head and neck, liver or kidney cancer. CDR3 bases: TGTGCCAGCAGCCCCCCGGGCCTTAAAAAGGGGACCCAGTACTTC. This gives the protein CASSPPGLKKGTQYF.